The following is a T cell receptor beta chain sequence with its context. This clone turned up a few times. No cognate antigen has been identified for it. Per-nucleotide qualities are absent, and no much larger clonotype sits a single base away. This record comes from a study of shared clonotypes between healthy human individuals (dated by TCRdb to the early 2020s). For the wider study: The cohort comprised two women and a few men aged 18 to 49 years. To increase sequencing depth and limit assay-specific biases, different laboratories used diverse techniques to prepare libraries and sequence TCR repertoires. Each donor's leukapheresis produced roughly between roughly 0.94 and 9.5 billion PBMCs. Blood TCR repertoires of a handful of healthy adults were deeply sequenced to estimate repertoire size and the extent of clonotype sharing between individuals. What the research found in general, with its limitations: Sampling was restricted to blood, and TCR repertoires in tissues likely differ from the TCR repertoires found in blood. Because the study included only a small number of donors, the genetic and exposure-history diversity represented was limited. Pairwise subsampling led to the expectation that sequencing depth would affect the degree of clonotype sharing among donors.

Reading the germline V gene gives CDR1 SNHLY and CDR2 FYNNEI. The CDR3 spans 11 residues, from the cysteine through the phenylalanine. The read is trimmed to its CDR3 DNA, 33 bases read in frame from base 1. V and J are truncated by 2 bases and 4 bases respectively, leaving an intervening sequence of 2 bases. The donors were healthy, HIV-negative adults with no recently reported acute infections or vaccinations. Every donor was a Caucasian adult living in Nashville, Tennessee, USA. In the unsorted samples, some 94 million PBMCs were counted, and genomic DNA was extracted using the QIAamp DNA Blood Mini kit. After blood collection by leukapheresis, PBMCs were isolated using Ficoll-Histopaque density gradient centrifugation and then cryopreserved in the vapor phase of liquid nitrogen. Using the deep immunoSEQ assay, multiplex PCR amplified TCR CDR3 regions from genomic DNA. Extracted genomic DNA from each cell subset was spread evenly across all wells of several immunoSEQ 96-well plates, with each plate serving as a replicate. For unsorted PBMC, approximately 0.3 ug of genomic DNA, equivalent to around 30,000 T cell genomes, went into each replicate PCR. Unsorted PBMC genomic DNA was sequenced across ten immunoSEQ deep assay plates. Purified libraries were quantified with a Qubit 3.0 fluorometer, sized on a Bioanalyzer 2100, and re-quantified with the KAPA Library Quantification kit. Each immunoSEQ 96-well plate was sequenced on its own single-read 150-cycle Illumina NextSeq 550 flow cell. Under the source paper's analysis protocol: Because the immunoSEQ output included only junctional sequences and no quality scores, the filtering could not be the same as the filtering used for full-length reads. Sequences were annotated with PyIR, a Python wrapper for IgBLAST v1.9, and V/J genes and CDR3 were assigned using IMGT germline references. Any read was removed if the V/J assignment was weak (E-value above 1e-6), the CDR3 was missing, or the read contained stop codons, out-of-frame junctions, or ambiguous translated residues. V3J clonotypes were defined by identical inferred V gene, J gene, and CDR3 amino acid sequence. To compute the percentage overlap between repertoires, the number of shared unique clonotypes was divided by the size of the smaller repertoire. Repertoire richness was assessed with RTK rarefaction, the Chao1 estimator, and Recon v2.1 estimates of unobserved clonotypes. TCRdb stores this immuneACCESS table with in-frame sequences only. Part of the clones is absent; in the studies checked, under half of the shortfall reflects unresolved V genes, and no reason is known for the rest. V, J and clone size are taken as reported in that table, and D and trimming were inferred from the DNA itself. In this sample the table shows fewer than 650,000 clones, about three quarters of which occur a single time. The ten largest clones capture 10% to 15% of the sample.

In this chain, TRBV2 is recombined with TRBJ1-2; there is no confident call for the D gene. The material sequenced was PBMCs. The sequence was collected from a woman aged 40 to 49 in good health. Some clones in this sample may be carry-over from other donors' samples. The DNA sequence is TGTGCCAGCAGTGAAAGCTATGGCTACACCTTC. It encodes CASSESYGYTF.